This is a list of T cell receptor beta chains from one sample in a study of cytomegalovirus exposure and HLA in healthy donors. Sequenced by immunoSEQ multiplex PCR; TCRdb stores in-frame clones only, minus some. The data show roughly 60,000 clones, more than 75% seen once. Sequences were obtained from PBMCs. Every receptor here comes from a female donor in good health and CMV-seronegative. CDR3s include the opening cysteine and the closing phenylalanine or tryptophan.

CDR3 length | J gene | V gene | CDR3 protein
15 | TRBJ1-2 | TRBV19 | CASSIVQGGRDGYTF
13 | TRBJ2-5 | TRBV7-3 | CASSLDFRGTQYF
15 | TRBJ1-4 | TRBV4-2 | CASSPLWGGGEKLFF
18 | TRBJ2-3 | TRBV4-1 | CASSQGGSGGPEEDTQYF
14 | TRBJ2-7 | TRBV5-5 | CASSLAFSSYEQYF
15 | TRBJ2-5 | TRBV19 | CASTAGPTTQETQYF
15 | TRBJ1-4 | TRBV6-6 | CASSRDIDPSEKLFF
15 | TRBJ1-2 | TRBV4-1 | CASSQEASGRYGYTF
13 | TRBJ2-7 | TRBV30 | CAWSPDRAGEQYF
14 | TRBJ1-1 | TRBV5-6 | CATQKFRPGTEAFF
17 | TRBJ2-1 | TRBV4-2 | CASSPRAGHPGSNEQFF
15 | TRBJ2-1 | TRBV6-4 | CASSDSAGGHNEQFF
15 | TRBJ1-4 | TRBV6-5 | CASSYGSGRGAKLFF
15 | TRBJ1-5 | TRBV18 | CASSPPVQGGQPQHF
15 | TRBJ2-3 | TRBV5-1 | CASSQTGGGSDTQYF
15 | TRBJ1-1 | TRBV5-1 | CASSLAGFMNTEAFF
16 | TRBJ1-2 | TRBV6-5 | CASSYSSQGAGYGYTF
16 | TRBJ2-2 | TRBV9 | CASSRGTSGGGGELFF
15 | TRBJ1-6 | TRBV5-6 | CASSLVQGDGSPLHF
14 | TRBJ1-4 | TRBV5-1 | CATKQGEANEKLFF
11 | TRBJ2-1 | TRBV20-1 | CSARSGLQQFF
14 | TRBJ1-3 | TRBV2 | CASKLRVSGNTIYF
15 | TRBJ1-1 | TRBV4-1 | CASSSPDRTNTEAFF
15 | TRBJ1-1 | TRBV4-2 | CASSQDLTANTEAFF
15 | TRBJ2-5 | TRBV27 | CASSPAGQAQETQYF
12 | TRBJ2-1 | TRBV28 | CASGEGPNEQFF
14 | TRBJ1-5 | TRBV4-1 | CASSQGQGGQPQHF
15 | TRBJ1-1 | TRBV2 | CASSDSGIRRQKAFF
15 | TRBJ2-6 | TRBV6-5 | CASRPTSSGANVLTF
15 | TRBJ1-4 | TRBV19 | CASSRYRGREEKLFF
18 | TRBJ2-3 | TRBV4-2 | CASSQEPAQGTGTDTQYF
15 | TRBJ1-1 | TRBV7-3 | CASSPLTGGNTEAFF